These T cell receptor beta chains were read from a single sample in a study of identical twins. TCRdb re-called the 5' RACE reads with MiXCR, one entry per CDR3 protein. Altogether roughly 150,000 distinct CDR3 sequences are present, roughly 3.3% being singletons, with the ten largest covering more than 7%. Sequencing was done on a sample of memory T cells sorted from blood. The receptor source for this set is a man in his late teens or twenties in good health. CDR3s include the opening cysteine and the closing phenylalanine or tryptophan. The D gene is left open where the match is weak. Clone size is stated in some rows and not others, as once, few, many or a class when expanded.

D,J,length,V,size,CDR3,DNA
TRBD2,TRBJ2-7,12,TRBV20-1,-,CSGGTSGSEQYF,TGCAGTGGAGGGACTAGCGGGAGCGAGCAGTACTTC
TRBD1,TRBJ2-3,15,TRBV5-1,many,CASSNWDRTTDTQYF,TGCGCCAGCAGCAACTGGGACAGGACCACAGATACGCAGTATTTT
-,TRBJ1-1,16,TRBV5-1,many,CASSFGGITGATEAFF,TGCGCCAGCAGCTTCGGCGGTATAACGGGGGCAACTGAAGCTTTCTTT
-,TRBJ1-4,15,TRBV19,few,CASSHGKGGREKLFF,TGTGCCAGTAGCCATGGTAAGGGAGGAAGAGAAAAACTGTTTTTT
-,TRBJ1-1,14,TRBV7-9,many,CASSFGSGGTEAFF,TGTGCCAGCAGCTTTGGATCTGGGGGCACTGAAGCTTTCTTT
-,TRBJ2-4,17,TRBV20-1,many,CTPLRASSGRVKNIQYF,TGCACCCCCCTAAGGGCGTCGTCGGGGCGTGTCAAAAACATTCAGTACTTC
TRBD1,TRBJ2-6,20,TRBV11-2,few,CASSYQAFRTGIGGANVLTF,TGTGCCAGCAGCTACCAAGCCTTTCGGACAGGAATAGGTGGGGCCAACGTCCTGACTTTC
-,TRBJ2-3,12,TRBV20-1,many,CSAHPGADTQYF,TGCAGTGCCCACCCGGGGGCGGATACGCAGTATTTT
TRBD2,TRBJ2-3,20,TRBV3-1,few,CASSQVTSGRGGGSTDTQYF,TGTGCCAGCAGCCAGGTAACTAGCGGGAGAGGAGGAGGGAGCACAGATACGCAGTATTTT
TRBD2,TRBJ2-3,21,TRBV14,-,CASSLRAPGTSGSRTTDTQYF,TGTGCCAGCAGCCTACGGGCTCCCGGGACTAGCGGGAGCCGTACCACAGATACGCAGTATTTT
TRBD1,TRBJ2-3,17,TRBV7-9,many,CASSQQDRARGPDTQYF,TGTGCCAGCAGCCAACAGGACAGGGCACGGGGACCAGATACGCAGTATTTT
-,TRBJ1-1,11,TRBV30,-,CAWSDNTEAFF,TGTGCCTGGAGTGACAACACTGAAGCTTTCTTT
-,TRBJ2-2,13,TRBV20-1,many,CSARALNTGELFF,TGCAGTGCTAGAGCGCTTAACACCGGGGAGCTGTTTTTT
-,TRBJ2-3,12,TRBV7-3,-,CASSSGPDTQYF,TGTGCCAGCAGCTCCGGGCCAGATACGCAGTATTTT
TRBD2,TRBJ2-1,15,TRBV12-3/TRBV12-4,many,CASSTRTSVDNEQFF,TGTGCCAGCAGTACCCGGACTAGCGTAGACAATGAGCAGTTCTTC
-,TRBJ2-7,12,TRBV2,-,CASSQTGREQYF,TGTGCCAGCAGTCAGACTGGGCGGGAGCAGTACTTC
-,TRBJ1-4,15,TRBV25-1,many,CASSEFLGGGEKLFF,TGTGCCAGCAGTGAATTTTTAGGGGGTGGAGAAAAACTGTTTTTT
-,TRBJ1-6,15,TRBV27,many,CASSQGTSYNSPLHF,TGTGCCAGCAGCCAGGGGACGTCCTATAATTCACCCCTCCACTTT
TRBD1,TRBJ1-5,14,TRBV10-3,many,CAISESGQGQPQHF,TGTGCCATCAGTGAGTCGGGACAGGGTCAGCCCCAGCATTTT
TRBD2,TRBJ2-3,14,TRBV7-6,many,CASSFRGGTDTQYF,TGTGCCAGCAGCTTCCGGGGGGGGACAGATACGCAGTATTTT
-,TRBJ1-1,13,TRBV5-5,many,CASSLWGGGEAFF,TGTGCCAGCAGCTTGTGGGGAGGCGGTGAAGCTTTCTTT
TRBD2,TRBJ2-1,12,TRBV27,many,CASGRGVGRGFF,TGTGCCAGTGGCCGGGGGGTCGGAAGGGGGTTCTTC
-,TRBJ1-5,17,TRBV12-3/TRBV12-4,-,CASSFGLSGASNQPQHF,TGTGCCAGCAGTTTTGGTCTCTCCGGGGCTAGCAATCAGCCCCAGCATTTT
-,TRBJ2-2,13,TRBV24-1,many,CATATPTTGELFF,TGTGCCACCGCCACTCCTACGACCGGGGAGCTGTTTTTT
TRBD2,TRBJ2-1,14,TRBV20-1,many,CSACPAGGCNEQFF,TGCAGTGCGTGTCCGGCGGGAGGTTGCAATGAGCAGTTCTTC
TRBD1,TRBJ1-5,16,TRBV29-1,many,CSVEHRGRKANQPQHF,TGCAGCGTGGAGCACAGGGGGCGCAAGGCCAATCAGCCCCAGCATTTT
TRBD2,TRBJ2-7,18,TRBV11-2,many,CASSSPFTLADYTYEQYF,TGTGCCAGCAGCTCGCCATTTACCCTAGCGGACTATACCTACGAGCAGTACTTC
-,TRBJ1-3,12,TRBV7-8,many,CASSTRANTIYF,TGTGCCAGCAGCACCAGAGCAAACACCATATATTTT
-,TRBJ2-7,13,TRBV20-1,many,CSARRDGPPEQYF,TGCAGTGCAAGGCGGGACGGGCCGCCTGAGCAGTACTTC
TRBD2,TRBJ2-3,12,TRBV28,many,CASDSGRGRQYF,TGTGCCAGCGATAGCGGGAGGGGAAGGCAGTATTTT
-,TRBJ1-6,13,TRBV12-3/TRBV12-4,many,CASSFQRAAELHF,TGTGCCAGCAGTTTTCAAAGGGCTGCAGAGCTCCACTTT
TRBD2,TRBJ2-3,16,TRBV7-3,-,CASSKGEGGVTDTQYF,TGTGCCAGCAGCAAAGGGGAGGGAGGGGTAACAGATACGCAGTATTTT
-,TRBJ2-2,16,TRBV13,once,CASSPGEGANTGELFF,TGTGCCAGCAGCCCGGGGGAGGGGGCGAACACCGGGGAGCTGTTTTTT
-,TRBJ2-3,14,TRBV7-2,many,CASSLRGPGDTQYF,TGTGCCAGCAGCTTAAGGGGACCTGGAGATACGCAGTATTTT
TRBD2,TRBJ2-5,16,TRBV19,many,CASSIDLTIREGTQYF,TGTGCCAGTAGTATAGATCTTACGATCCGGGAGGGGACCCAGTACTTC
-,TRBJ2-1,13,TRBV3-1,many,CASSQGRNNEQFF,TGTGCCAGCAGCCAAGGACGTAACAATGAGCAGTTCTTC
-,TRBJ1-1,12,TRBV29-1,few,CSVGGMNTEAFF,TGCAGCGTTGGGGGCATGAACACTGAAGCTTTCTTT
-,TRBJ1-4,13,TRBV19,many,CASSWSGTEKLFF,TGTGCCAGTAGTTGGTCTGGGACTGAAAAACTGTTTTTT
-,TRBJ1-6,12,TRBV11-2,many,CAAGSSASPLHF,TGTGCCGCGGGGTCCTCAGCTTCACCCCTCCACTTT
-,TRBJ2-7,15,TRBV15,many,CATSRDPRGEGEQYF,TGTGCCACCAGCAGAGACCCCCGGGGCGAGGGCGAGCAGTACTTC
TRBD1,TRBJ2-2,16,TRBV5-1,many,CASSWQGAGNTGELFF,TGCGCCAGCAGCTGGCAGGGGGCCGGGAACACCGGGGAGCTGTTTTTT